This paragraph reports one TCR beta chain. Donors were nominally healthy when sampled, though unrecorded immune exposures were likely. CDR1 and CDR2 from the germline V gene are MGHDK and SYGVNS. V was cut by 7 bases and J by 1 base, with 6 bases left in between. The CDR3 is made up of 12 amino acids. This record belongs to a study of cytomegalovirus exposure and HLA in healthy donors. Vbeta (60) and Jbeta (13) primers were used in the PCR. Clones were sequenced by immunoSEQ multiplex PCR, and TCRdb holds only the in-frame ones, with some missing. The sample carries 100,000 to 150,000 clones, 80% recorded once.

The chain couples TRBV25-1 to TRBJ2-3, with a tentative D call TRBD1 (6 bases). This receptor was identified in a man aged 40-49 years in good health and CMV-seronegative. The sequenced sample consisted of PBMCs. CDR3 region: CASNRGTDTQYF. The CDR3 bases are TGTGCCAGCAACAGGGGCACAGATACGCAGTATTTT.